This is a list of T cell receptor beta chains from one sample in a study of T cell changes during pregnancy in multiple sclerosis. Assay: immunoSEQ multiplex PCR; the TCRdb copy retains only in-frame clones and omits some. The table has some 47,000 clones, approximately 96% seen once. Sequences were derived from peripheral blood, sampled in the second trimester of pregnancy. The receptors derive from a female donor with multiple sclerosis, enrolled in a pregnancy study. CDR3s include the opening cysteine and the closing phenylalanine or tryptophan. D genes are given only for firm matches. The size field is filled for only some rows; it gives once, few, many or a size class.

clone size: NA; J gene: TRBJ2-2; V gene: TRBV11-2; D gene: NA; CDR3 protein: CASSKTDSTGELFF; CDR3 DNA: TGTGCCAGCAGCAAAACGGACAGCACCGGGGAGCTGTTTTTT
clone size: NA; J gene: TRBJ1-2; V gene: TRBV27; D gene: TRBD1; CDR3 protein: CASSSDRGLSHYGYTF; CDR3 DNA: TGTGCCAGCAGTTCGGACAGGGGCCTATCACATTATGGCTACACCTTC
clone size: NA; J gene: TRBJ2-5; V gene: TRBV4-1; D gene: TRBD2; CDR3 protein: CASSSRLAGVQETQYF; CDR3 DNA: TGCGCCAGCAGCTCCCGACTAGCGGGAGTCCAAGAGACCCAGTACTTC
clone size: NA; J gene: TRBJ2-7; V gene: TRBV6-1; D gene: NA; CDR3 protein: CASSEAFDEQYF; CDR3 DNA: TGTGCCAGCAGTGAAGCATTCGACGAGCAGTACTTC
clone size: once; J gene: TRBJ2-2; V gene: TRBV7-6; D gene: NA; CDR3 protein: CASSFMRNTGELFF; CDR3 DNA: TGTGCCAGCAGCTTTATGCGTAACACCGGGGAGCTGTTTTTT
clone size: NA; J gene: TRBJ2-5; V gene: TRBV7-9; D gene: TRBD2; CDR3 protein: CASSFGLAGGGETQYF; CDR3 DNA: TGTGCCAGCAGCTTTGGACTAGCGGGAGGGGGAGAGACCCAGTACTTC
clone size: NA; J gene: TRBJ2-2; V gene: TRBV27; D gene: NA; CDR3 protein: CASTNTGELFF; CDR3 DNA: TGTGCCAGCACTAACACCGGGGAGCTGTTTTTT
clone size: NA; J gene: TRBJ2-2; V gene: TRBV19; D gene: NA; CDR3 protein: CASSIMGTTTGELFF; CDR3 DNA: TGTGCCAGTAGTATTATGGGGACAACGACCGGGGAGCTGTTTTTT
clone size: NA; J gene: TRBJ1-2; V gene: TRBV4-3; D gene: NA; CDR3 protein: CASSQGAMGGYTF; CDR3 DNA: TGCGCCAGCAGCCAAGGGGCGATGGGTGGCTACACCTTC
clone size: once; J gene: TRBJ1-5; V gene: TRBV9; D gene: TRBD1; CDR3 protein: CASSPGDRTDQPQHF; CDR3 DNA: TGTGCCAGCAGCCCCGGGGACAGAACGGATCAGCCCCAGCATTTT
clone size: NA; J gene: TRBJ1-1; V gene: TRBV18; D gene: NA; CDR3 protein: CASSPLGSGTEAFF; CDR3 DNA: TGTGCCAGCTCACCACTAGGGAGCGGCACTGAAGCTTTCTTT
clone size: NA; J gene: TRBJ2-3; V gene: TRBV2; D gene: TRBD1; CDR3 protein: CASSPGQNTDTQYF; CDR3 DNA: TGTGCCAGCAGCCCGGGACAGAACACAGATACGCAGTATTTT
clone size: NA; J gene: TRBJ1-4; V gene: TRBV9; D gene: NA; CDR3 protein: CASSPLPGELFF; CDR3 DNA: TGTGCCAGCAGCCCCCTTCCGGGGGAACTGTTTTTT
clone size: NA; J gene: TRBJ2-3; V gene: TRBV2; D gene: NA; CDR3 protein: CASSVRDTQSSYQYF; CDR3 DNA: TGTGCCAGCAGTGTTCGGGACACCCAATCATCCTACCAGTATTTT
clone size: once; J gene: TRBJ2-7; V gene: TRBV28; D gene: TRBD1; CDR3 protein: CASSTLTGGHYEQYF; CDR3 DNA: TGTGCCAGCAGTACCTTGACAGGGGGTCATTACGAGCAGTACTTC
clone size: NA; J gene: TRBJ2-5; V gene: TRBV27; D gene: TRBD2; CDR3 protein: CASSSGTRPQYF; CDR3 DNA: TGTGCCAGCAGTTCCGGGACTAGGCCTCAGTACTTC
clone size: NA; J gene: TRBJ2-1; V gene: TRBV7-6; D gene: TRBD1; CDR3 protein: CASSLIRDRGEQFF; CDR3 DNA: TGTGCCAGCAGCCTTATCCGGGACAGGGGTGAGCAGTTCTTC
clone size: NA; J gene: TRBJ1-6; V gene: TRBV13; D gene: NA; CDR3 protein: CASSSLLDRGTRSPLHF; CDR3 DNA: TGTGCCAGCAGCTCCCTTTTAGATCGGGGGACCCGATCACCCCTCCACTTT
clone size: NA; J gene: TRBJ2-2; V gene: TRBV6-1; D gene: TRBD1; CDR3 protein: CASSAQGVNTGELFF; CDR3 DNA: TGTGCCAGCAGTGCGCAGGGGGTAAACACCGGGGAGCTGTTTTTT
clone size: NA; J gene: TRBJ2-1; V gene: TRBV5-1; D gene: NA; CDR3 protein: CASATGTLGNEQFF; CDR3 DNA: TGCGCCAGCGCTACCGGGACTTTGGGGAATGAGCAGTTCTTC
clone size: NA; J gene: TRBJ2-4; V gene: TRBV19; D gene: NA; CDR3 protein: CASSIQGAKNIQYF; CDR3 DNA: TGTGCCAGTAGTATACAGGGGGCCAAAAACATTCAGTACTTC
clone size: NA; J gene: TRBJ1-2; V gene: TRBV5-6; D gene: TRBD1; CDR3 protein: CASSLGQGVGYGYTF; CDR3 DNA: TGTGCCAGCAGCTTGGGGCAGGGGGTAGGGTATGGCTACACCTTC
clone size: once; J gene: TRBJ2-2; V gene: TRBV7-2; D gene: NA; CDR3 protein: CASSRPGPGELFF; CDR3 DNA: TGTGCCAGCAGCCGCCCAGGCCCCGGGGAGCTGTTTTTT
clone size: NA; J gene: TRBJ2-7; V gene: TRBV7-8; D gene: TRBD2; CDR3 protein: CASSSRTSSNEQYF; CDR3 DNA: TGTGCCAGCAGCTCTCGGACTAGCTCGAACGAGCAGTACTTC
clone size: NA; J gene: TRBJ1-5; V gene: TRBV19; D gene: TRBD1; CDR3 protein: CASKDRDRNQPQHF; CDR3 DNA: TGTGCCAGTAAAGACAGGGACCGCAATCAGCCCCAGCATTTT
clone size: NA; J gene: TRBJ1-1; V gene: TRBV7-9; D gene: TRBD1; CDR3 protein: CASSNRGRGTEAFF; CDR3 DNA: TGTGCCAGCAGCAACAGGGGGCGCGGGACTGAAGCTTTCTTT
clone size: NA; J gene: TRBJ2-1; V gene: TRBV5-5; D gene: NA; CDR3 protein: CASSLGLSSYNEQFF; CDR3 DNA: TGTGCCAGCAGCCTCGGTTTGAGCTCCTACAATGAGCAGTTCTTC
clone size: NA; J gene: TRBJ1-1; V gene: TRBV28; D gene: NA; CDR3 protein: CASRGAGLGNTEAFF; CDR3 DNA: TGTGCCAGCAGAGGGGCAGGGTTGGGAAACACTGAAGCTTTCTTT
clone size: NA; J gene: TRBJ2-7; V gene: TRBV27; D gene: TRBD1; CDR3 protein: CASSLGTGGLYEQYF; CDR3 DNA: TGTGCCAGCAGTTTGGGGACAGGAGGGCTCTACGAGCAGTACTTC
clone size: NA; J gene: TRBJ1-5; V gene: TRBV30; D gene: TRBD1; CDR3 protein: CAWTHRGNQPQHF; CDR3 DNA: TGTGCCTGGACCCACAGGGGGAATCAGCCCCAGCATTTT
clone size: NA; J gene: TRBJ1-3; V gene: TRBV5-5; D gene: NA; CDR3 protein: CASSLVSPPHSGNTIYF; CDR3 DNA: TGTGCCAGCAGCTTGGTTTCACCGCCACACTCTGGAAACACCATATATTTT
clone size: NA; J gene: TRBJ2-5; V gene: TRBV18; D gene: TRBD2; CDR3 protein: CASSPPTSGGLQETQYF; CDR3 DNA: TGTGCCAGCTCACCACCAACTAGCGGGGGACTCCAAGAGACCCAGTACTTC
clone size: once; J gene: TRBJ2-5; V gene: TRBV27; D gene: NA; CDR3 protein: CASSLSRGLRETQYF; CDR3 DNA: TGCGCCAGCAGTTTATCGCGAGGGTTACGGGAGACCCAGTACTTC
clone size: NA; J gene: TRBJ2-1; V gene: TRBV2; D gene: NA; CDR3 protein: CASGRIYSEQFF; CDR3 DNA: TGTGCCAGTGGTAGGATCTACAGTGAGCAGTTCTTC
clone size: NA; J gene: TRBJ2-3; V gene: TRBV9; D gene: TRBD1; CDR3 protein: CASSVEPSDRVYTDTQYF; CDR3 DNA: TGTGCCAGCAGCGTAGAGCCCTCGGACAGGGTTTACACAGATACGCAGTATTTT
clone size: NA; J gene: TRBJ1-1; V gene: TRBV27; D gene: NA; CDR3 protein: CASSLVSGGSSNTEAFF; CDR3 DNA: TGTGCCAGCAGTTTAGTCTCCGGGGGATCATCGAACACTGAAGCTTTCTTT
clone size: NA; J gene: TRBJ2-1; V gene: TRBV19; D gene: NA; CDR3 protein: CASSVGDTPWGYNEQFF; CDR3 DNA: TGTGCCAGTAGTGTGGGGGACACCCCCTGGGGATACAATGAGCAGTTCTTC
clone size: NA; J gene: TRBJ2-2; V gene: TRBV10-1; D gene: TRBD2; CDR3 protein: CARSEAGANTGELFF; CDR3 DNA: TGCGCCAGGTCGGAAGCGGGAGCGAACACCGGGGAGCTGTTTTTT
clone size: once; J gene: TRBJ2-3; V gene: TRBV6-4; D gene: NA; CDR3 protein: CASSSGSTDTQYF; CDR3 DNA: TGTGCCAGCAGTAGCGGGAGCACAGATACGCAGTATTTT
clone size: NA; J gene: TRBJ1-4; V gene: TRBV4-1; D gene: NA; CDR3 protein: CASSQDSRARSEKLFF; CDR3 DNA: TGCGCCAGCAGCCAAGATTCCAGGGCGCGGAGTGAAAAACTGTTTTTT